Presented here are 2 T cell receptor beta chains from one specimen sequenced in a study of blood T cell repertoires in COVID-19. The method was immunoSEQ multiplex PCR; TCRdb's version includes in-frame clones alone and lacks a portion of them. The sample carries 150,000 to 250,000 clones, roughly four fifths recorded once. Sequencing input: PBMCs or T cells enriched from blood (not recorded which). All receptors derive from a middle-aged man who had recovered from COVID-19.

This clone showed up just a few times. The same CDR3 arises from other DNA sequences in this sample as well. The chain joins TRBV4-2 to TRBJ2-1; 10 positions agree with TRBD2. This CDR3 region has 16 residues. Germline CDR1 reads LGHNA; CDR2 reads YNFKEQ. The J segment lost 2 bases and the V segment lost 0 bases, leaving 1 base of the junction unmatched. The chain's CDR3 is CASSQDGTSAYNEQFF. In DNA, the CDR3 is TGTGCCAGCAGCCAAGACGGGACTAGCGCCTACAATGAGCAGTTCTTC.

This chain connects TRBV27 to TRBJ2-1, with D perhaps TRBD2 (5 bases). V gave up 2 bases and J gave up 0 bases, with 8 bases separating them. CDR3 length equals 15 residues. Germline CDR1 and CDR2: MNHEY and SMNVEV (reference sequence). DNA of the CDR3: TGTGCCAGCAGTTTAGGGGAGAGCTCCTACAATGAGCAGTTCTTC. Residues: CASSLGESSYNEQFF.